What follows are 25 T cell receptor beta chains derived from one specimen sequenced in a study of T cells in Graves' hyperthyroidism and ophthalmopathy. RNA transcripts served as the template for amplifying TCR beta CDR3 regions. HTBI primers were used for first-round RT-PCR of the TCR CDR3. One entry per CDR3 protein results from TCRdb running MiXCR on the multiplex PCR reads. The top ten clones hold roughly 20% of a sample with about 380,000 distinct CDR3 sequences, approximately 12% of them seen once. The specimen sequenced was blood. Receptor source: a young man with Graves' hyperthyroidism that later progressed to Graves' ophthalmopathy.

This clonotype was counted ten times or more. One end of the junction fails to match germline, which may point to a read error. This chain connects TRBV7-7 to TRBJ2-2; D is uncertain. Germline V gene lookup returns CDR1 SSHAT and CDR2 FNYEAQ (reference sequence). The CDR3 contains 14 residues. CDR3 DNA: TGTGCTAGCAGTTCAGAACAGCACACCGGGGAGCTGTTTTTT. Translated, it gives CASSSEQHTGELFF.

This clonotype was seen at least ten times. The chain is built from TRBV7-3 and TRBJ2-1; D gene ambiguous. This CDR3 contains 14 residues. V dropped 2 bases and J dropped 5 bases, with 10 bases sitting between them. Germline V gene lookup returns CDR1 SGHTA and CDR2 FQGTGA. CDR3 coding DNA: TGTGCCAGCAGCTTAGTGGGGTCTGACAATGAGCAGTTCTTC. Translation gives CASSLVGSDNEQFF.

This clonotype was seen ten or more times. The genes are TRBV5-6 and TRBJ2-5; 9 bases map to TRBD1. Germline V lookup: CDR1 SGHDT, CDR2 YYEEEE. The junction had 8 bases not matched to a gene; V was cut back by 3 bases and J by 5 bases. This CDR3 region has 15 residues. The CDR3 sequence: CASSSLTGGGETQYF. CDR3 sequence (DNA): TGTGCCAGCAGCTCCCTCACAGGGGGCGGCGAGACCCAGTACTTC.

The gene calls are TRBV12-5 and TRBJ2-2, with D possibly matching TRBD1 (6 bases). The CDR3 extends over 18 amino acids. The ends were cut back, 1 base at V and 1 base at J, with 16 bases in the middle. CDR1 is LGHNT, CDR2 FRNRAP, per germline. DNA of the CDR3: TGTGCTAGTGGTTTGGCTATCTCGAGGGGGTTGAACACCGGGGAGCTGTTTTTT. Protein: CASGLAISRGLNTGELFF.

This clonotype came up many times. The chain carries TRBV9 and TRBJ1-2, with TRBD1 matching over 7 bases. This CDR3 has 16 amino acids. The germline gives CDR1 SGDLS, CDR2 YYNGEE. The ends lost 4 bases at V and 1 base at J; junction bases unmatched: 10. This CDR3 is CASSPRGGGINYGYTF. The CDR3 coding sequence is TGTGCCAGCAGCCCCCGAGGGGGCGGAATTAACTATGGCTACACCTTC.

This clonotype was recorded many times. The chain uses TRBV28 and TRBJ2-3; 10 bases align to TRBD1. The length of the CDR3 is 18 residues. The germline V gene has CDR1 MDHEN and CDR2 SYDVKM. V was pared by 4 bases and J by 2 bases, with 12 bases of the junction left unmatched. The CDR3 reads CASSSGTGVLGITDTQYF. In nucleotides, the CDR3 is TGTGCCAGCAGTTCAGGGACAGGGGTCTTGGGGATCACAGATACGCAGTATTTT.

Here the CDR3 reads CASRPHSSGYTF. DNA for the CDR3: TGTGCCAGTAGACCCCACTCCTCTGGCTACACCTTC. The chain carries TRBV19 and TRBJ1-2; D is undetermined. The CDR3 is 12 residues long. Trimming took 6 bases from V and 7 from J, leaving 12 bases between them. CDR1 is LNHDA, CDR2 SQIVND, per germline (reference sequence).

This clonotype was observed at least ten times. The rearrangement joins TRBV28 to TRBJ1-4, with 7 bases identical to TRBD1. J was trimmed by 3 bases and V by 3 bases; bases with no gene match: 7. Germline lookup yields CDR1 MDHEN and CDR2 SYDVKM. This CDR3 comprises 16 residues. The CDR3 loop reads CASSLPRGRANEKLFF. The CDR3 DNA is TGTGCCAGCAGTTTGCCGAGGGGGCGGGCTAATGAAAAACTGTTTTTT.

The table lists this clonotype with many counts. J is TRBJ1-4 and V is TRBV24-1; D is unclear. Germline values: CDR1 KGHDR, CDR2 SFDVKD. V lost 1 base and J lost 6, with 2 bases in between. CDR3 size: 12 residues. The DNA for the CDR3 is TGTGCCACCAGTGATTTAGATGAAAAACTGTTTTTT. It translates to CATSDLDEKLFF.

This clonotype was detected many times. V is TRBV27 and J is TRBJ1-4; 7 nucleotides line up with TRBD1. CDR3 length: 16 amino acids. The J segment lost 5 bases and the V segment lost 6 bases, leaving 12 bases of the junction unmatched. Germline-derived CDR1 and CDR2 are MNHEY and SMNVEV (reference sequence). The CDR3 DNA sequence: TGTGCCAGCAGATTCCTTCACCGGGACAGAAATGAAAAACTGTTTTTT. Protein sequence: CASRFLHRDRNEKLFF.

This clonotype was counted many times. V and J are TRBV7-9 and TRBJ1-1; TRBD1 matches at 7 bases. The CDR3 sequence is 13 residues long. V was clipped by 7 bases and J by 7 bases; unmatched bases: 9. The germline CDR1 and CDR2 sequences are SEHNR and FQNEAQ (reference sequence). CDR3 sequence reads: CASIPQGTVEAFF. The CDR3 nucleotides are TGTGCCAGCATCCCCCAAGGGACAGTTGAAGCTTTCTTT.

This clonotype was seen a handful of times. The V call is TRBV18, the J call TRBJ2-7; D may be TRBD1 (6 bases). Trimming pared 3 bases from V and 2 bases from J, leaving 20 bases between. Looked up from germline, CDR1 is KGHSH and CDR2 is LQKENI. The CDR3 sequence is 17 residues long. The CDR3: CASSPPRAGTNPYEQYF. The CDR3 nucleotides read TGTGCCAGCTCACCGCCGCGGGCAGGGACAAATCCCTACGAGCAGTACTTC. Drawing the rest from reference TRBV18 and TRBJ2-7, the complete variable domain is NAGVMQNPRHLVRRRGQEARLRCSPMKGHSHVYWYRQLPEEGLKFMVYLQKENIIDESGMPKERFSAEFPKEGPSILRIQQVVRGDSAAYFCASSPPRAGTNPYEQYFGPGTRLTVT.

This clonotype was observed a few times. The chain is built from TRBV5-1 and TRBJ1-4; the D gene is possibly TRBD1 (5 bases). V lost 4 bases to trimming and J lost 0 bases, with 7 bases between them. There are 14 residues in the CDR3. From germline, CDR1 is SGHRS and CDR2 YFSETQ. The CDR3: CASSTGATNEKLFF. CDR3 coding DNA: TGCGCCAGCAGCACGGGGGCAACTAATGAAAAACTGTTTTTT.

This clonotype has just a few counts. The V call is TRBV3-1, the J call TRBJ1-4; a weak D match, TRBD1 (5 bases). V lost 4 bases to trimming and J lost 7 bases, with 13 bases between them. This CDR3 has 14 residues. The germline CDR1 and CDR2 sequences are LGHDT and YNNKEL (reference sequence). CDR3 in DNA: TGTGCCAGCAGCCCCGCAGGGTCGGTTGAAAAACTGTTTTTT. It codes for CASSPAGSVEKLFF.

The CDR3 DNA reads as TGCGCCAGCAAGGGACAGGGGTCCTACAATGAGCAGTTCTTC. Translating it yields CASKGQGSYNEQFF. The V call is TRBV5-1, the J call TRBJ2-1; 10 positions match TRBD1. The V segment lost 6 bases and the J segment 1 base; nucleotides outside the gene matches: 1. The CDR3 runs 14 residues. The germline CDR1 and CDR2 sequences are SGHRS and YFSETQ.

The table lists this clonotype with many counts. The rearrangement uses TRBV20-1 and TRBJ1-5; TRBD1 agrees at 7 bases. CDR3 length: 15 residues. V shed 1 base and J 4 bases; nucleotides not matched to a gene: 7. Per the germline V gene, CDR1 is DFQATT and CDR2 is SNEGSKA (reference sequence). CDR3 nucleotides: TGCAGTGCTAGAGGAGACAGGGCATCTAATCAGCCCCAGCATTTT. It is translated as CSARGDRASNQPQHF.

This chain joins TRBV14 and TRBJ2-7; D is unresolved. CDR1 and CDR2 (germline): SGHDN, FVKESK. The CDR3 is made up of 12 amino acids. Trimming took 2 bases from V and 6 from J, leaving 8 bases between them. CDR3 loop: CASSQSGIEQYF. The CDR3 nucleotides are TGTGCCAGCAGCCAAAGTGGGATCGAGCAGTACTTC.

This clonotype was observed at least ten times. The rearrangement joins TRBV3-1 to TRBJ2-7, with D maybe TRBD1 (5 bases). The CDR3 loop spans 15 amino acids. Germline CDR1 and CDR2: LGHDT and YNNKEL (reference sequence). V lost 3 bases, J lost 7 bases, and 19 bases lay in between. The DNA for the CDR3 is TGTGCCAGCAGCCAGGCACCACAGGCCCCTTATGAGCAGTACTTC. As protein: CASSQAPQAPYEQYF.

This clonotype was counted only a few times. The chain recombines TRBV20-1 with TRBJ1-2, with a tentative D call TRBD1 (5 bases). The CDR3 has 14 residues. From germline, CDR1 is DFQATT and CDR2 SNEGSKA (reference sequence). V was clipped by 6 bases and J by 7 bases, with 21 bases between them. The CDR3 protein is CSAPSGLAGGGYTF. CDR3 DNA sequence: TGCAGTGCCCCCTCGGGACTTGCCGGGGGTGGCTACACCTTC.

This clonotype has more than one count but fewer than ten. The chain joins TRBV11-3 to TRBJ1-1; D is possibly TRBD1 (5 bases). CDR1 and CDR2 (germline): SGHNT, YENEEA. The ends were cut back, 5 bases at V and 1 base at J, with 17 bases in the middle. The CDR3 is made up of 16 amino acids. As DNA, the CDR3 is TGTGCCAGCAGCAATCTAGTCAGGGTCGGGAACACTGAAGCTTTCTTT. This encodes CASSNLVRVGNTEAFF. The full variable domain, with the rest looked up from reference TRBV11-3 and TRBJ1-1, is EAGVVQSPRYKIIEKKQPVAFWCNPISGHNTLYWYLQNLGQGPELLIRYENEEAVDDSQLPKDRFSAERLKGVDSTLKIQPAELGDSAVYLCASSNLVRVGNTEAFFGQGTRLTVV.

The chain combines TRBV7-9 with TRBJ1-2; weak D call: TRBD1 (5 bases). The CDR3 contains 14 residues. V gave up 1 base and J gave up 7 bases, with 13 bases separating them. CDR1 is SEHNR, CDR2 FQNEAQ, per germline (reference sequence). The CDR3 protein is CASSLVSTAFGYTF. The CDR3 nucleotides are TGTGCCAGCAGCTTAGTTTCGACAGCATTTGGCTACACCTTC.

This clonotype came up a few times. The V and J genes are TRBV20-1 and TRBJ2-3, with D maybe TRBD2 (6 bases). With 1 base removed from V and 6 bases from J, the gap between germline ends came to 11 bases. This CDR3 contains 13 residues. Germline CDR1 is DFQATT and CDR2 is SNEGSKA (reference sequence). CDR3 DNA: TGCAGTGCTAGAGTCTTAGCGGAGGATACGCAGTATTTT. This sequence encodes CSARVLAEDTQYF.

This clonotype has only a few counts. This chain connects TRBV30 to TRBJ2-6; TRBD1 might be the D (7 bases). This CDR3 is 16 amino acids long. In germline, CDR1 is GTSNPN, CDR2 SVGIG (reference sequence). V lost 0 bases and J lost 1, with 10 bases in between. CDR3 amino acids: CAWSVSGGSGANVLTF. CDR3 sequence (DNA): TGTGCCTGGAGTGTATCAGGGGGGTCTGGGGCCAACGTCCTGACTTTC.

This clonotype was detected a few times. This may come from a read error, since a much larger clone is one base off. This sequence joins TRBV20-1 and TRBJ2-1; a possible D gene is TRBD1 (7 bases). Trimming left V 6 bases short and J 7 bases short, with 19 bases between. Germline V CDR1 and CDR2: DFQATT, SNEGSKA (reference sequence). The CDR3 totals 14 residues. The CDR3 DNA sequence: TGCAGTGCAACCCGGGACAGTGCGGGAAATGAGCAGTTCTTC. The encoded protein is CSATRDSAGNEQFF.

The V call is TRBV12-3 or TRBV12-4, the J call TRBJ1-4; D is possibly TRBD1 (5 bases). The CDR3 has 13 amino acids. V was shortened by 7 bases and J by 7 bases, with 13 bases between the two germline ends. The CDR3 region has the DNA TGTGCCAGCAAGAGGGTGGGGGTTGAAAAACTGTTTTTT. It yields the protein CASKRVGVEKLFF.